What follows is one T cell receptor beta chain and its context. This CDR3 contains 13 residues. CDR1 MDHEN and CDR2 SYDVKM come from the germline V gene. Between the trimmed V and J ends, which lost 6 bases and 1 base, there was a span of 9 bases. The data are from a study of metastatic and nonmetastatic thyroid tumors. Not a single patient had been given any form of treatment at any point before undergoing thyroid surgery. TCRdb re-called the PCR reads via MiXCR. This table has thousands of clones, almost 35% appearing once. The receptor was isolated from a male donor with papillary thyroid cancer or a benign thyroid nodule (not recorded which). Some clones in this sample may be carry-over from other donors' samples. The gene calls are TRBV28 and TRBJ2-5; weak D call: TRBD2 (5 bases). The sample taken for sequencing was adjacent normal tissue. CDR3 DNA sequence: TGTGCCAGCAGCTTTGGAGGCCAAGAGACCCAGTACTTC. Translation: CASSFGGQETQYF.